One and the same sample provided the 5 T cell receptor beta chains below, sequenced in a study of metastatic and nonmetastatic thyroid tumors. Thyroid surgery took place with no prior treatment in any patient. TCRdb re-called the PCR reads through MiXCR. This sample carries around 8,000 clones, about 31% of them seen once, and the ten largest clones take more than 8.5%. Sequencing was done on a sample of tumor tissue. The source is a female donor with papillary thyroid cancer or a benign thyroid nodule (not recorded which). Some clones in this sample may be carry-over from other donors' samples.

This clone is deemed medium-sized. One junction end disagrees with the germline gene, perhaps due to a read error. The V and J genes are TRBV30 and TRBJ2-7, with 10 bases lining up with TRBD1. The CDR3 runs 13 residues. The germline CDR1 and CDR2 sequences are GTSNPN and SVGIG (reference sequence). The chain's CDR3 is CAWSVQGQGPKNF. The CDR3 region has the DNA TGTGCCTGGAGTGTACAGGGACAGGGGCCAAAAAACTTC. Supplemented by reference TRBV30 and TRBJ2-7, the full variable domain reads SQTIHQWPATLVQPVGSPLSLECTVEGTSNPNLYWYRQAAGRGLQLLFYSVGIGQISSEVPQNLSASRPQDRQFILSSKKLLLSDSGFYLCAWSVQGQGPKNFGPGTRLTVT.

The chain combines TRBV7-6 with TRBJ2-1; a possible D gene is TRBD1 (6 bases). V was shortened by 5 bases and J by 7 bases, with 21 bases between the two germline ends. There are 16 residues in the CDR3. Per the germline V gene, CDR1 is SGHVS and CDR2 is FNYEAQ. The CDR3 protein is CASSPHAGVIVNEQFF. The CDR3, as DNA: TGTGCCAGCAGCCCACATGCAGGGGTCATTGTTAATGAGCAGTTCTTC.

V gene TRBV5-1 combines with J gene TRBJ2-1; D possibly corresponds to TRBD2 (7 bases). The length of the CDR3 is 16 residues. Germline V CDR1 and CDR2: SGHRS, YFSETQ. With 3 bases removed from V and 7 bases from J, the gap between germline ends came to 20 bases. The CDR3 nucleotides are TGCGCCAGCAGCTCGTACACCGGAAGGGGGGGGAATGAGCAGTTCTTC. Its protein product is CASSSYTGRGGNEQFF.

The chain is built from TRBV6-2 or TRBV6-3 and TRBJ1-1, with D unresolved. Germline CDR1 MNHEY, CDR2 SVGEGT. V was clipped by 5 bases and J by 4 bases, with 11 bases between them. This CDR3 is 13 amino acids long. The CDR3 bases are TGTGCCAGCAGTCGGGCCGCGGGCACTGAAGCTTTCTTT. This codes for CASSRAAGTEAFF.

This clone was seen only a few times. V usage is TRBV11-3 and J usage is TRBJ1-6; D unresolved. CDR3 length equals 12 residues. V was trimmed by 6 bases and J by 13 bases, leaving 13 bases between them. Germline V gene lookup returns CDR1 SGHNT and CDR2 YENEEA. CDR3 loop: CASSESGGPLHF. The CDR3 DNA reads TGTGCCAGCAGTGAATCGGGAGGTCCCCTCCACTTT.